The next 27 T cell receptor beta chains were all read from a single sample in a study of blood T cell repertoires in COVID-19. Libraries were prepared by immunoSEQ multiplex PCR; TCRdb keeps only in-frame clonotypes and omits some of them. Of around 280,000 clones listed, about 86% are singletons. The source material was peripheral blood. The receptors were gathered from a woman aged 25 to 39 who had recovered from COVID-19.

The CDR3 DNA is TGTGCCAGTCGCGGGGACAGGGGCTCTGGAAACACCATATATTTT. Encoded protein: CASRGDRGSGNTIYF. This sequence joins TRBV19 and TRBJ1-3; the match to TRBD1 covers 10 bases. In germline, CDR1 is LNHDA, CDR2 SQIVND (reference sequence). Unmatched junction bases numbered 4, after V lost 8 bases and J lost 0 bases. The CDR3 consists of 15 residues.

V usage is TRBV5-1 and J usage is TRBJ2-1; D remains unclear. V shed 2 bases and J shed 6 bases, with 6 bases lying between them. The CDR3 has 12 amino acids. Per germline, CDR1 SGHRS and CDR2 YFSETQ. Written as DNA, the CDR3 is TGCGCCAGCAGCTTTTCAGGCAATGAGCAGTTCTTC. Translation: CASSFSGNEQFF.

Concerning this clone itself: Other nucleotide sequences in the sample specify the same CDR3. This chain joins TRBV3-1 (or the pseudogene TRBV3-2) and TRBJ2-7; a possible D gene is TRBD2 (6 bases). The ends were cut back, 4 bases at V and 3 bases at J, with 19 bases in the middle. The CDR3 consists of 16 residues. In germline, CDR1 is LGHDT, CDR2 YNNKEL (reference sequence). The CDR3 loop is CASSPTRDLKFYEQYF. The CDR3 nucleotides read TGTGCCAGCAGCCCGACTAGGGACCTAAAATTCTACGAGCAGTACTTC.

V and J are TRBV29-1 and TRBJ1-1, with TRBD1 identical over 9 bases. The CDR3 has 15 residues. The J segment lost 3 bases and the V segment lost 7 bases, leaving 12 bases of the junction unmatched. The germline V gene encodes CDR1 SQVTM and CDR2 ANQGSEA. CDR3 in amino acids: CSASPGQGIYTEAFF. CDR3 DNA sequence: TGCAGCGCCTCACCGGGACAGGGAATTTACACTGAAGCTTTCTTT.

The CDR3 protein is CASSQEYASGYTF. The CDR3 DNA reads as TGCGCCAGCAGCCAAGAGTATGCGTCTGGCTACACCTTC. The chain has TRBV4-1 and TRBJ1-2; unclear D gene. CDR1 MGHRA and CDR2 YSYEKL come from the germline V gene. Trimming cost V 0 bases and J 7 bases, with 9 bases left between them. CDR3 size: 13 residues.

This clone was counted between two and nine times. The CDR3 nucleotides are TGCGCCAGCAGCTTGGCTCTAGCGGGGCCGAGCTCCTACGAGCAGTACTTC. Encoded protein: CASSLALAGPSSYEQYF. The chain combines TRBV5-1 with TRBJ2-7, with 9 positions matching TRBD2. CDR1 SGHRS and CDR2 YFSETQ come from the germline V gene. Trimming removed 0 bases from V and 0 bases from J; junction bases left unmatched: 7. This CDR3 contains 17 residues.

The chain carries TRBV5-6 and TRBJ1-6, with unresolved D. This CDR3 region has 15 residues. The V gene lost 1 base and the J gene lost 7 bases, with 12 bases spanning the gap. Germline V gene lookup returns CDR1 SGHDT and CDR2 YYEEEE. In nucleotides, the CDR3 is TGTGCCAGCAGCTTGTTTCGGGGAGGCAATTCACCCCTCCACTTT. Translated, it gives CASSLFRGGNSPLHF.

This chain uses TRBV12-3 or TRBV12-4 with TRBJ1-1; D remains ambiguous. This CDR3 is 12 amino acids long. V lost 3 bases, J lost 6 bases, and 8 bases lay in between. The CDR3 nucleotides are TGTGCCAGCAGTTTCTTGAGAGCTGAAGCTTTCTTT. It codes for CASSFLRAEAFF.

The chain recombines TRBV7-9 with TRBJ1-2; TRBD1 matches 8 bases. CDR3 length: 16 amino acids. Germline CDR1 reads SEHNR; CDR2 reads FQNEAQ (reference sequence). The V segment lost 4 bases and the J segment 5 bases; nucleotides outside the gene matches: 12. The DNA of the CDR3 is TGTGCCAGCAGCTCCACCGGGACAGGCTTTTTATATGGCTACACCTTC. This gives the protein CASSSTGTGFLYGYTF.

The V and J genes are TRBV5-8 and TRBJ1-5; D unclear. CDR1 and CDR2 from the germline V gene are SGHTS and YDEGEE. Trimming removed 5 bases from V and 4 bases from J, with 10 bases in between. The CDR3 runs to 13 residues. The DNA of the CDR3 is TGTGCCAGCAGTCGGTCCCGAAATCAGCCCCAGCATTTT. Translated: CASSRSRNQPQHF.

This clone showed up just a few times. This same CDR3 is encoded by further DNA sequences in the sample. The chain joins TRBV3-1 (or the pseudogene TRBV3-2) to TRBJ2-1, with a tentative D call TRBD2 (6 bases). Looked up from germline, CDR1 is LGHDT and CDR2 is YNNKEL (reference sequence). The CDR3 spans 12 residues. V shed 1 base and J shed 10 bases, with 8 bases lying between them. In DNA form, the CDR3 reads TGTGCCAGCAGCCAAGTGGAGGGCGAGCAGTTCTTC. It yields the protein CASSQVEGEQFF.

This clone was seen just once. The V gene is TRBV11-2, the J gene TRBJ1-1; D remains ambiguous. CDR1 is SGHAT, CDR2 FQNNGV, per germline. V lost 3 bases and J 5 bases, leaving 10 bases between the germline ends. The CDR3 contains 13 residues. Written as DNA, the CDR3 is TGTGCCAGCAGCTTCGTCGAGTCTACTGAAGCTTTCTTT. Protein product: CASSFVESTEAFF. The variable domain in full, with the rest retrieved from reference TRBV11-2 and TRBJ1-1, is EAGVAQSPRYKIIEKRQSVAFWCNPISGHATLYWYQQILGQGPKLLIQFQNNGVVDDSQLPKDRFSAERLKGVDSTLKIQPAKLEDSAVYLCASSFVESTEAFFGQGTRLTVV.

The chain links TRBV19 to TRBJ1-1; 8 bases match TRBD1. CDR3 size: 15 residues. Germline CDR1 reads LNHDA; CDR2 reads SQIVND (reference sequence). Trimming cost V 7 bases and J 8 bases; bases outside gene matches: 15. CDR3 sequence (DNA): TGTGCCAGTATCCAAGGACAGGGACCTTTATCAGAAGCTTTCTTT. Translation gives CASIQGQGPLSEAFF.

The chain is built from TRBV3-1 (or the pseudogene TRBV3-2) and TRBJ2-3, with D unresolved. The CDR3 extends over 15 amino acids. The V end was cut by 0 bases, the J end by 3 bases, with 10 bases between. Germline-derived CDR1 and CDR2 are LGHDT and YNNKEL (reference sequence). DNA of the CDR3: TGTGCCAGCAGCCAAGATGGGTGGGCGACAGATACGCAGTATTTT. Translation: CASSQDGWATDTQYF.

The chain couples TRBV19 to TRBJ2-1, with a possible D match to TRBD2 (7 bases). The CDR3 consists of 15 residues. V was clipped by 10 bases and J by 0 bases, with 16 bases between them. Germline CDR1 and CDR2: LNHDA and SQIVND (reference sequence). This chain's CDR3 is CATSEGGSSYNEQFF. The CDR3 region has the DNA TGTGCCACCTCGGAGGGGGGGAGCTCCTACAATGAGCAGTTCTTC. The entire variable domain, with the rest obtained from reference TRBV19 and TRBJ2-1, is as follows: DGGITQSPKYLFRKEGQNVTLSCEQNLNHDAMYWYRQDPGQGLRLIYYSQIVNDFQKGDIAEGYSVSREKKESFPLTVTSAQKNPTAFYLCATSEGGSSYNEQFFGPGTRLTVL.

The chain is built from TRBV19 and TRBJ2-5; D is unclear. V lost 6 bases to trimming and J lost 6 bases, with 17 bases between them. CDR1 is LNHDA, CDR2 SQIVND, per germline (reference sequence). This CDR3 is 14 amino acids long. The CDR3 region has the DNA TGTGCCAGTAGCCCGGTCGATACTGAACAGACCCAGTACTTC. Amino acids: CASSPVDTEQTQYF.

This sequence joins TRBV4-1 and TRBJ1-1; D call uncertain. Germline CDR1 and CDR2: MGHRA and YSYEKL. The CDR3 consists of 15 residues. V dropped 1 base and J dropped 4 bases, with 13 bases sitting between them. CDR3 loop: CASSQAAGGSTEAFF. CDR3 nucleotide sequence: TGCGCCAGCAGCCAAGCGGCGGGTGGTAGCACTGAAGCTTTCTTT.

The chain uses TRBV7-9 and TRBJ2-7; TRBD1 agrees at 8 bases. This CDR3 contains 14 residues. J lost 7 bases, V lost 3 bases, and 8 bases had no gene match. The V gene's germline CDR1 is SEHNR and CDR2 FQNEAQ (reference sequence). This CDR3 is CASSFRDRTWEQYF. DNA for the CDR3: TGTGCCAGCAGCTTCCGGGACAGGACCTGGGAGCAGTACTTC. The entire variable domain, with the rest obtained from reference TRBV7-9 and TRBJ2-7, is as follows: DTGVSQNPRHKITKRGQNVTFRCDPISEHNRLYWYRQTLGQGPEFLTYFQNEAQLEKSRLLSDRFSAERPKGSFSTLEIQRTEQGDSAMYLCASSFRDRTWEQYFGPGTRLTVT.

A note on this clone: The junction and the germline gene differ at one end; a read error may be behind it. The V gene is TRBV7-2, the J gene TRBJ1-3; 7 bases are shared with TRBD1. The V gene's germline CDR1 is SGHTA and CDR2 FQGNSA. This CDR3 has 12 residues. Here the CDR3 reads CASSPGTDIGNF. DNA for the CDR3: TGTGCCAGCAGCCCTGGGACAGACATAGGGAATTTT.

The sample holds a few counts of this clone. The CDR3 sequence is CASSEVTRRGEQFF. The CDR3 region has the DNA TGTGCCAGCAGTGAGGTGACCCGACGCGGTGAGCAGTTCTTC. The chain recombines TRBV2 with TRBJ2-1, with D hard to call. Germline CDR1 is SNHLY and CDR2 is FYNNEI. The CDR3 sequence is 14 residues long. V lost 3 bases and J 9 bases, leaving 15 bases between the germline ends.

The gene calls are TRBV7-2 and TRBJ2-3; 8 nucleotides match TRBD2. The germline V gene has CDR1 SGHTA and CDR2 FQGNSA. This CDR3 has 16 amino acids. After removal of 4 bases from V and 7 bases from J, the junction contained 13 bases not matched to a gene. The CDR3 DNA reads as TGTGCCAGCAGCTCCACTAGCGGTCCCCTTCGCCATACGCAGTATTTT. It encodes CASSSTSGPLRHTQYF.

The V call is TRBV5-5, the J call TRBJ2-3; perhaps TRBD2 as D (5 bases). V lost 5 bases and J lost 3, with 19 bases in between. CDR1 and CDR2 (germline): SGHKS, YYEKEE (reference sequence). This CDR3 has 16 residues. The CDR3 is CASSKSSGGLTDTQYF. CDR3 sequence (DNA): TGTGCCAGCAGTAAATCGAGCGGCGGCTTAACAGATACGCAGTATTTT.

The genes are TRBV24-1 and TRBJ1-3, with D hard to call. CDR3 length: 12 residues. Germline-derived CDR1 and CDR2 are KGHDR and SFDVKD. The V and J ends lost 7 bases and 8 bases respectively, with 11 bases between them. DNA for the CDR3: TGTGCCACCAGAGTTTTGGGAGACACCATATATTTT. Encoded protein: CATRVLGDTIYF.

The V call is TRBV19, the J call TRBJ2-4, with D maybe TRBD2 (8 bases). V lost 3 bases and J 2 bases, leaving 20 bases between the germline ends. Germline-derived CDR1 and CDR2 are LNHDA and SQIVND (reference sequence). The CDR3 has 18 residues. CDR3 nucleotide sequence: TGTGCCAGTAGTATCCGGGAGGGGGCCCCCCTTACCAAAAACATTCAGTACTTC. Translation gives CASSIREGAPLTKNIQYF.

The gene calls are TRBV6-2 or TRBV6-3 and TRBJ2-2, with TRBD2 matching over 7 bases. CDR1 and CDR2 (germline): MNHEY, SVGEGT. Unmatched junction bases numbered 12, after V lost 4 bases and J lost 7 bases. The CDR3 runs to 16 residues. Here the CDR3 reads CASSSGRTEPGGELFF. DNA for the CDR3: TGTGCCAGCAGTTCCGGGAGGACGGAGCCGGGCGGGGAGCTGTTTTTT.

The CDR3 protein is CASSKVPDSNYEQYF. CDR3 nucleotides: TGTGCCAGCAGCAAAGTTCCGGACAGCAACTACGAGCAGTACTTC. The chain has TRBV21-1 and TRBJ2-7; the table's TRBD1 call for D was not verified on the DNA. TRBV21-1 is noted as a pseudogene. The CDR3 has 15 residues.

The chain links TRBV6-5 to TRBJ2-5; D gene unclear. Trimming took off 0 bases at V and 4 bases at J, with 9 bases between the two ends. In germline, CDR1 is MNHEY, CDR2 SVGAGI. The CDR3 extends over 14 amino acids. CDR3 protein: CASSYSPGGETQYF. The CDR3 bases are TGTGCCAGCAGTTACTCGCCCGGCGGAGAGACCCAGTACTTC.